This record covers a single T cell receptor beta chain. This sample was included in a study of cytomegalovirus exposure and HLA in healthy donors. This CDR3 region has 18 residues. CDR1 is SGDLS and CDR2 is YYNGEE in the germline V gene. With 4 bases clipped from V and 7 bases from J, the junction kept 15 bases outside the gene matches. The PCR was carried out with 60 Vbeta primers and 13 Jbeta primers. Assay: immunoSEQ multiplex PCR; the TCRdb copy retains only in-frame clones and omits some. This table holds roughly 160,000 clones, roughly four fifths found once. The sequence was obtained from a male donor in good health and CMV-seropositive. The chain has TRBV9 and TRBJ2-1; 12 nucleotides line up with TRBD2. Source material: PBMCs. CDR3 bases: TGTGCCAGCAGCATCTCTGGGCTAGCGGGAGGGCCCGGTAATGAGCAGTTCTTC. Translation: CASSISGLAGGPGNEQFF.